The present entry profiles one T cell receptor beta chain with its context. As originally analysed: Estimation of nucleated cell counts relied on the amplification of reference gene primers. Using immunoSEQ multiplex PCR, the repertoire was profiled, and TCRdb retains in-frame clones only, with some absent. From that table come the V and J calls and clone size; the DNA was used to work out D and trimming. Of about 32,000 clones listed, just over 85% are singletons. This entry is derived from a study of blood T cell repertoires in COVID-19. Turning to the study itself: Samples representing acute and convalescent COVID-19 were sourced from the United States, Italy and Spain. Nucleic acid was either cDNA or gDNA, and it came from T cells, B-cell-depleted T cells, or PBMCs.

Germline V gene sequence: CDR1 MNHNY, CDR2 SVGAGI (reference sequence). V shed 6 bases, J shed 7 bases, and the junction held 10 bases outside the gene matches. The CDR3 length is 15 residues. The chain recombines TRBV6-6 with TRBJ1-5; 9 bases match TRBD1. Sequencing input: peripheral blood. The receptor comes from a woman older than 75 with active or convalescent COVID-19. Here the CDR3 reads CASRSTGGGEQPQHF. CDR3 nucleotides: TGTGCCAGCAGATCCACAGGGGGCGGTGAGCAGCCCCAGCATTTT.